One and the same sample provided the 12 T cell receptor beta chains below, sequenced in a study of blood T cell repertoires in COVID-19. Profiled with immunoSEQ multiplex PCR; TCRdb holds only in-frame clones, not every one. The sample includes approximately 240,000 clones, roughly 80% of them seen just once. Sample: peripheral blood. Every receptor here comes from a woman in her sixties or seventies with acute or convalescent COVID-19.

The V and J genes are TRBV20-1 and TRBJ1-2, with 9 nucleotides matching TRBD1. The CDR3 extends over 13 amino acids. The trim removed 3 bases at V and 8 bases at J, leaving 7 bases unmatched. CDR1 is DFQATT, CDR2 SNEGSKA, per germline (reference sequence). CDR3 in amino acids: CSASDRGSRGYTF. The DNA for the CDR3 is TGCAGTGCTAGTGACAGGGGGAGTCGCGGCTACACCTTC.

This clone was detected only a few times. The gene calls are TRBV7-2 and TRBJ1-2; 8 nucleotides agree with TRBD1. J gave up 7 bases and V 1 base, and 8 bases lay outside the gene matches. The CDR3 totals 15 residues. Germline loops: CDR1 SGHTA, CDR2 FQGNSA. The CDR3 region is CASSLGGQGFAGYTF. As DNA, the CDR3 is TGTGCCAGCAGCTTAGGAGGACAGGGCTTCGCTGGCTACACCTTC.

The chain couples TRBV12-3 or TRBV12-4 to TRBJ2-1, with D unresolved. This CDR3 spans 13 amino acids. V was pared by 5 bases and J by 10 bases, with 15 bases between. In DNA, the CDR3 is TGTGCCAGCAGTCTATCCTCTAGTGTCGAGCAGTTCTTC. Protein product: CASSLSSSVEQFF.

This clone was seen only a few times. The chain joins TRBV30 to TRBJ1-1; possible D gene TRBD1, 6 bases. CDR1 is GTSNPN, CDR2 SVGIG, per germline (reference sequence). The CDR3 extends over 11 amino acids. Trimming cost V 7 bases and J 8 bases, with 14 bases left between them. Written as DNA, the CDR3 is TGTGCCTTTCAGGGGCGCCGGGAAGCTTTCTTT. Its protein is CAFQGRREAFF.

A few counts support this clone. The chain has TRBV7-3 and TRBJ2-2, with D possibly TRBD1 on 5 matching bases. V gave up 3 bases and J gave up 0 bases, with 8 bases separating them. Per the germline V gene, CDR1 is SGHTA and CDR2 is FQGTGA. The CDR3 loop spans 15 amino acids. The CDR3, as DNA: TGTGCCAGCAGCTTTGCAGGGCCGAACACCGGGGAGCTGTTTTTT. Protein: CASSFAGPNTGELFF.

The rearrangement uses TRBV15 and TRBJ1-1, with D tentatively TRBD1 (5 bases). Between the trimmed V and J ends, which lost 1 base and 3 bases, there was a span of 12 bases. The V gene's germline CDR1 is LNHNV and CDR2 YYDKDF (reference sequence). This CDR3 has 15 residues. The DNA of the CDR3 is TGTGCCACCAGCAGAGGTGAAGGGGCCTACACTGAAGCTTTCTTT. This translates into CATSRGEGAYTEAFF.

This clone showed up just a few times. V usage is TRBV6-2 or TRBV6-3 and J usage is TRBJ2-1, with TRBD2 identical over 11 bases. The CDR3 runs to 16 residues. Germline V lookup: CDR1 MNHEY, CDR2 SVGEGT. Trimming removed 4 bases from V and 7 bases from J; junction bases left unmatched: 9. In nucleotides, the CDR3 is TGTGCCAGCAGTTTCATAGCGGGGGGGCTGAGAAATGAGCAGTTCTTC. Protein: CASSFIAGGLRNEQFF.

The J gene is TRBJ1-5, the V gene TRBV19; D is undetermined. Germline CDR1 and CDR2: LNHDA and SQIVND (reference sequence). Trimming stripped 3 bases from V and 9 bases from J, with 9 bases between. The CDR3 consists of 12 residues. CDR3 in amino acids: CASSIPYRPQHF. Here the CDR3 DNA reads TGTGCCAGTAGTATCCCCTATCGGCCCCAGCATTTT.

The gene calls are TRBV28 and TRBJ1-2; 7 nucleotides match TRBD1. V lost 4 bases, J lost 7 bases, and 9 bases stayed unmatched. Germline V CDR1 and CDR2: MDHEN, SYDVKM. This CDR3 contains 14 residues. The CDR3 bases are TGTGCCAGCAGTTCAACTGACAGGGTGGGTGGCTACACCTTC. It specifies CASSSTDRVGGYTF.

This chain joins TRBV28 and TRBJ1-2, with D uncertain. This CDR3 has 14 residues. V was clipped by 6 bases and J by 2 bases, with 13 bases between them. In germline, CDR1 is MDHEN, CDR2 SYDVKM. CDR3: CASRRLTVNYGYTF. The DNA of the CDR3 is TGTGCCAGCAGACGTCTCACGGTCAACTATGGCTACACCTTC.

The chain carries TRBV6-2 or TRBV6-3 and TRBJ2-7, with a weak D call TRBD2 (6 bases). The germline CDR1 and CDR2 sequences are MNHEY and SVGEGT. The V end was cut by 6 bases, the J end by 4 bases, with 10 bases between. The CDR3 loop spans 12 amino acids. CDR3 nucleotide sequence: TGTGCCAGCAGCCGGGACTTGTACGAGCAGTACTTC. Amino acid sequence: CASSRDLYEQYF.

The V gene is TRBV11-2, the J gene TRBJ1-1; possibly TRBD1 for D (5 bases). Germline loops: CDR1 SGHAT, CDR2 FQNNGV. V dropped 1 base and J dropped 1 base, with 10 bases sitting between them. This CDR3 has 15 residues. The CDR3 loop reads CASSLVGLGNTEAFF. Here the CDR3 DNA reads TGTGCCAGCAGCTTAGTGGGGCTCGGGAACACTGAAGCTTTCTTT. Based on the CDR3 plus reference TRBV11-2 and TRBJ1-1, the full variable domain is EAGVAQSPRYKIIEKRQSVAFWCNPISGHATLYWYQQILGQGPKLLIQFQNNGVVDDSQLPKDRFSAERLKGVDSTLKIQPAKLEDSAVYLCASSLVGLGNTEAFFGQGTRLTVV.